This TCR beta chain emerged from a study of beta chain features in type 1 diabetes. Cells sorted by CD45RO/CCR7/CD25/CD127/CD95/CD27 comprised CD4+ naive, central memory, regulatory and stem cell-like memory cells. This clone was counted only a few times. Antigen: not known. cDNA synthesis used the whole RNA isolate, giving expressed TCRB sequences. Generated by immunoSEQ multiplex PCR, the TCRdb table keeps only in-frame clones and is missing some. This table has around 180,000 clones, roughly 8% appearing once. The CDR3 runs to 14 residues. V gave up 4 bases and J gave up 8 bases; unmatched junction bases: 6. In germline, CDR1 is KGHSH, CDR2 LQKENI. Findings of the study overall: A moderate, significant TCRB CDR3 shortening appeared in type 1 diabetes across four CD4+ subsets. In comparison with healthy donors, patients had naive, central memory and Treg TCRB repertoires that appeared more similar.

The source is a man aged 18 to 35 with type 1 diabetes. V gene TRBV18 combines with J gene TRBJ2-1, with 9 positions matching TRBD2. Specimen: central memory CD4+ T cells from blood. CDR3: CASSQTSGRDEQFF. In nucleotides, the CDR3 is TGTGCCAGCTCACAGACTAGCGGAAGAGATGAGCAGTTCTTC.